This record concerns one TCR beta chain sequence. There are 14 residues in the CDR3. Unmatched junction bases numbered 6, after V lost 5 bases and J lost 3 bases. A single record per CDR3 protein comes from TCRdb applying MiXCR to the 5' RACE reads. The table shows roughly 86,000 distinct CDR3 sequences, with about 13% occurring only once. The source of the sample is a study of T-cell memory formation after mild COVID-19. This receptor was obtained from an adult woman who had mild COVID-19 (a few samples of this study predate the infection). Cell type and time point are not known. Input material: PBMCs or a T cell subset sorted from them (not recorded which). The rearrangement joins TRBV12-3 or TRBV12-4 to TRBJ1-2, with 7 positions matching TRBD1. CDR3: CASSPTGEDYGYTF. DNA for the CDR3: TGTGCCAGCAGTCCTACAGGGGAAGACTATGGCTACACCTTC.